Below, 16 T cell receptor beta chains from the same sample are listed, as sequenced in a study of cytomegalovirus exposure and HLA in healthy donors. Primers: 60 Vbeta forward and 13 Jbeta reverse. The method was immunoSEQ multiplex PCR; TCRdb's version includes in-frame clones alone and lacks a portion of them. Of some 140,000 clones listed, roughly 80% are singletons. Sequencing was done on a sample of PBMCs. Receptor source: a man aged 30-40 years in good health and CMV-seronegative.

This clone has only a few counts. This sequence joins TRBV6-6 and TRBJ1-1; D is ambiguous. Per the germline V gene, CDR1 is MNHNY and CDR2 is SVGAGI (reference sequence). This CDR3 is 14 amino acids long. V dropped 2 bases and J dropped 4 bases, with 11 bases sitting between them. The DNA for the CDR3 is TGTGCCAGCAGTTACCTCCAACGGGGCACTGAAGCTTTCTTT. This gives the protein CASSYLQRGTEAFF.

V gene TRBV28 combines with J gene TRBJ2-6, with 11 positions matching TRBD2. Germline V gene lookup returns CDR1 MDHEN and CDR2 SYDVKM. CDR3 size: 17 residues. V dropped 3 bases and J dropped 2; count of bases not matched to a gene: 3. The DNA of the CDR3 is TGTGCCAGCAGTTTTGATAGCGGGAGGGCTGGGGCCAACGTCCTGACTTTC. This encodes CASSFDSGRAGANVLTF.

Concerning this clone itself: The sample holds other DNA sequences that translate to the same CDR3. The chain joins TRBV6-1 to TRBJ2-7; TRBD1 matches at 7 bases. The ends lost 7 bases at V and 2 bases at J; junction bases unmatched: 5. This CDR3 comprises 13 residues. Germline assignment: CDR1 MNHNS and CDR2 SASEGT. This chain's CDR3 is CASIRQGAYEQYF. Here the CDR3 DNA reads TGTGCCAGCATCCGGCAGGGGGCCTACGAGCAGTACTTC.

The CDR3 coding sequence is TGTGCCAGCAGTTTAGACCAGGGTCATAACTATGGCTACACCTTC. It translates to CASSLDQGHNYGYTF. The chain recombines TRBV28 with TRBJ1-2; tentatively, D is TRBD1 (5 bases). Germline V gene sequence: CDR1 MDHEN, CDR2 SYDVKM. CDR3 size: 15 residues. Trimming left V 2 bases short and J 1 base short, with 11 bases between.

The chain recombines TRBV4-2 with TRBJ2-3, with D maybe TRBD2 (5 bases). Trimming pared 1 base from V and 4 bases from J, leaving 9 bases between. In germline, CDR1 is LGHNA, CDR2 YNFKEQ. The CDR3 has 14 amino acids. The CDR3 here is CASSQGTSADTQYF. CDR3 nucleotides: TGTGCCAGCAGCCAAGGTACTAGTGCAGATACGCAGTATTTT.

This clone was seen only a few times. The V gene is TRBV5-1, the J gene TRBJ2-3, with 12 bases lining up with TRBD2. Germline V gene lookup returns CDR1 SGHRS and CDR2 YFSETQ. Germline trimming cut 4 bases from V and 4 bases from J; bases unmatched to any gene: 7. This CDR3 contains 16 residues. Here the CDR3 DNA reads TGCGCCAGCAGCATCATGACTAGCGGGAGCGCAGATACGCAGTATTTT. Amino acid sequence: CASSIMTSGSADTQYF.

The genes are TRBV18 and TRBJ1-3; no firm D call. Germline V gene lookup returns CDR1 KGHSH and CDR2 LQKENI. V was pared by 3 bases and J by 0 bases, with 6 bases between. CDR3 length: 14 amino acids. The DNA of the CDR3 is TGTGCCAGCTCACCGAGTATCTCTGGAAACACCATATATTTT. As protein: CASSPSISGNTIYF.

CDR3: CASQGYTDTQYF. The DNA of the CDR3 is TGTGCCAGTCAGGGGTACACAGATACGCAGTATTTT. This sequence joins TRBV19 and TRBJ2-3, with D perhaps matching TRBD1 (6 bases). CDR3 size: 12 residues. Germline V gene sequence: CDR1 LNHDA, CDR2 SQIVND (reference sequence). Trimming left V 8 bases short and J 2 bases short, with 8 bases between.

The J gene is TRBJ1-1, the V gene TRBV28; D is unclear. CDR1 is MDHEN, CDR2 SYDVKM, per germline. This CDR3 comprises 13 residues. V lost 5 bases, J lost 4 bases, and 11 bases lay in between. The CDR3, as DNA: TGTGCCAGCAGTCCAGATCCGGGCACTGAAGCTTTCTTT. The encoded protein is CASSPDPGTEAFF.

The J gene is TRBJ2-3, the V gene TRBV9, with a tentative D call TRBD2 (5 bases). V gave up 4 bases and J gave up 3 bases, with 18 bases separating them. This CDR3 is built from 16 residues. CDR1 SGDLS and CDR2 YYNGEE come from the germline V gene. This CDR3 reads CASSSRTFTMTDTQYF. The CDR3 coding sequence is TGTGCCAGCAGCTCCCGGACTTTTACCATGACAGATACGCAGTATTTT.

DNA for the CDR3: TGTGCCAGCGCCTCCCGTACAGAAGACTACGAGCAGTACTTC. It codes for CASASRTEDYEQYF. This chain uses TRBV5-4 with TRBJ2-7, with D uncertain. Deletions cut 7 bases from V and 3 bases from J, with 17 bases between. The CDR3 is 14 residues long. Germline V lookup: CDR1 SGHNT, CDR2 YYREEE (reference sequence).

The CDR3 region is CASSWRDNTEAFF. The CDR3 DNA reads as TGTGCCAGCAGTTGGAGGGATAACACTGAAGCTTTCTTT. V usage is TRBV6-6 and J usage is TRBJ1-1; D not certain. The CDR3 totals 13 residues. Per the germline V gene, CDR1 is MNHNY and CDR2 is SVGAGI (reference sequence). The V gene lost 4 bases and the J gene lost 2 bases, with 8 bases spanning the gap.

The rearrangement links TRBV5-4 to TRBJ2-7; TRBD2 is a possible D gene (6 bases). The CDR3 contains 15 residues. Germline V CDR1 and CDR2: SGHNT, YYREEE (reference sequence). V was shortened by 4 bases and J by 5 bases, with 19 bases between the two germline ends. The CDR3 protein is CASSASGGMFDEQYF. The CDR3 coding sequence is TGTGCCAGCAGCGCGAGCGGCGGGATGTTCGACGAGCAGTACTTC.

The J gene is TRBJ2-5, the V gene TRBV27; a possible D gene is TRBD2 (5 bases). The CDR3 is 13 amino acids. The germline gives CDR1 MNHEY, CDR2 SMNVEV (reference sequence). V lost 5 bases and J 5 bases, leaving 12 bases between the germline ends. The CDR3 DNA is TGTGCCAGCAGTGCGAGGGTCCGGGAGACCCAGTACTTC. This encodes CASSARVRETQYF.

This sequence joins TRBV7-2 and TRBJ2-5; D possibly corresponds to TRBD1 (6 bases). CDR3 length: 14 residues. V was shortened by 3 bases and J by 5 bases, with 13 bases between the two germline ends. CDR1 is SGHTA, CDR2 FQGNSA, per germline. CDR3 nucleotides: TGTGCCAGCAGCTTTTGGGGTCAGGGGGAGACCCAGTACTTC. This encodes CASSFWGQGETQYF.

The chain links TRBV7-2 to TRBJ2-1; 7 bases are a match to TRBD2. With 2 bases clipped from V and 10 bases from J, the junction kept 20 bases outside the gene matches. The CDR3 consists of 18 residues. Germline V gene lookup returns CDR1 SGHTA and CDR2 FQGNSA. The CDR3 bases are TGTGCCAGCAGCTTACTGGGGGGGGGAGCGGGGCCCTTGGGGGAGCAGTTCTTC. It yields the protein CASSLLGGGAGPLGEQFF. Full variable domain (remainder filled in from reference TRBV7-2 and TRBJ2-1): GAGVSQSPSNKVTEKGKDVELRCDPISGHTALYWYRQSLGQGLEFLIYFQGNSAPDKSGLPSDRFSAERTGGSVSTLTIQRTQQEDSAVYLCASSLLGGGAGPLGEQFFGPGTRLTVL.